The present T cell receptor beta chain was sequenced within a study of blood T cell repertoires in COVID-19. About the research overall: The cDNA or gDNA used as material had been derived from T cells, B-cell-depleted T cells, or PBMCs.

The CDR3 loop spans 15 amino acids. Trimming at V came to 4 bases and at J to 3 bases, leaving 1 base not matched to a gene. The V gene's germline CDR1 is MNHEY and CDR2 SVGEGT. TCRdb's table, derived via immunoSEQ multiplex PCR, lists solely in-frame clones and lacks some. Of 300,000 to 350,000 clones listed, about 90% are singletons. This chain connects TRBV6-2 or TRBV6-3 to TRBJ2-1, with 12 bases lining up with TRBD2. The TCR sequence derives from a woman aged 65 to 85 with COVID-19, enrolled during active disease. The sample consisted of peripheral blood. DNA for the CDR3: TGTGCCAGCAGTTTGACTAGCGGGGGCTACAATGAGCAGTTCTTC. Protein product: CASSLTSGGYNEQFF.